A single T cell receptor beta chain is shown here with its context. No antigen is known for it. The sample is drawn from a study of naive and memory T cell subsets. Study results and caveats: A few larger clonotypes appeared in naive repertoires, especially CD8, possibly memory cells re-expressing CD45RA.

Two oligonucleotides, mixed equimolar, formed the beta constant-region primer covering TRBC1 and TRBC2. Ligated cDNA was amplified by four rounds of PCR with nested alpha and beta constant-region primers and SP2. TCRdb reprocessed the UMI-ligation and nested PCR reads with MiXCR, giving one entry per CDR3 protein. The sample yields about 99,000 distinct CDR3 sequences, 13% to 15% seen once. This CDR3 has 19 amino acids. The TCR was taken from a human donor in good health. The rearrangement uses TRBV21-1 and TRBJ2-3; the tabulated D call, TRBD1, remains unverified against the DNA. TRBV21-1 is noted as a pseudogene. The sequenced sample consisted of naive CD8+ T cells from blood. The CDR3 loop is CASSKIPQGARFRPDTQYF. The CDR3 DNA sequence: TGTGCCAGCAGCAAAATCCCCCAGGGGGCGAGATTTCGGCCAGATACGCAGTATTTT.